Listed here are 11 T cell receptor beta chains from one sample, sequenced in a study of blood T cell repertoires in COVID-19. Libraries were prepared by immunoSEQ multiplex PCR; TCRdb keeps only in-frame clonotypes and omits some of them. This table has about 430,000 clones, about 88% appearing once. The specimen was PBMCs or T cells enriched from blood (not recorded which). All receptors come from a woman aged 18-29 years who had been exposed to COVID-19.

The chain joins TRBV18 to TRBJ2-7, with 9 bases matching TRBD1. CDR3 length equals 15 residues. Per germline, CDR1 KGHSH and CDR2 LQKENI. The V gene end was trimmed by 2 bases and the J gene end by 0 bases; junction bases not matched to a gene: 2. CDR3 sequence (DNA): TGTGCCAGCTCACCAGAGACAGGGGGCTCCTACGAGCAGTACTTC. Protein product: CASSPETGGSYEQYF.

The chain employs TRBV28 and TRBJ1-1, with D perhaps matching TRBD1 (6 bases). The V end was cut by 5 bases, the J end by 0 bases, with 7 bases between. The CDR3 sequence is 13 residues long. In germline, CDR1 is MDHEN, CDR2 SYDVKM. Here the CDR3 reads CASSRTVNTEAFF. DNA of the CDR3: TGTGCCAGCAGTCGGACAGTGAACACTGAAGCTTTCTTT.

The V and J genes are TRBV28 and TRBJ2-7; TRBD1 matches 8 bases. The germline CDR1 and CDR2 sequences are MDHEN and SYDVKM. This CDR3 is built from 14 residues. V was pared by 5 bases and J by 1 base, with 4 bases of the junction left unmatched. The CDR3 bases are TGTGCCAGCAGTCTCAGGGGGCTGTCCTACGAGCAGTACTTC. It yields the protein CASSLRGLSYEQYF.

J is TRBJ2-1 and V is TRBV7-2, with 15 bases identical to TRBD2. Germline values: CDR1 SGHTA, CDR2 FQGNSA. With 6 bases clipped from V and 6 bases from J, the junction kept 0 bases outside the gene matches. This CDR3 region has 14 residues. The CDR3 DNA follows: TGTGCCAGCAGGGGACTAGCGGGAGGCAATGAGCAGTTCTTC. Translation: CASRGLAGGNEQFF.

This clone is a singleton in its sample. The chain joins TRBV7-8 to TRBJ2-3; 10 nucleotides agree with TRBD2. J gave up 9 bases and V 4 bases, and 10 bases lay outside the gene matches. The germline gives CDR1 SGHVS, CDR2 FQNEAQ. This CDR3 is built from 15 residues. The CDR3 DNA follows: TGTGCCAGCAGCTGGAGCGGGGGGGCTGCAGGGACGCAGTATTTT. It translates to CASSWSGGAAGTQYF.

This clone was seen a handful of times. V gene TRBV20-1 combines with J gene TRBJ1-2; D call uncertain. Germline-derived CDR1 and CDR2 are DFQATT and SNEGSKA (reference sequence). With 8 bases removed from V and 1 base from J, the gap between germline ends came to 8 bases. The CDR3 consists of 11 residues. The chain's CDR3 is CSSSSNYGYTF. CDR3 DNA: TGCAGTTCATCCAGTAACTATGGCTACACCTTC.

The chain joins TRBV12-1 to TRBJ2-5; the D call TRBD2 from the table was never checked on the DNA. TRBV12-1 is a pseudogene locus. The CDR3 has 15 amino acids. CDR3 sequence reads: CASSFERGGRETQYF. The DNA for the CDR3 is TGTGCCAGCAGCTTTGAGCGGGGGGGCCGTGAGACCCAGTACTTC.

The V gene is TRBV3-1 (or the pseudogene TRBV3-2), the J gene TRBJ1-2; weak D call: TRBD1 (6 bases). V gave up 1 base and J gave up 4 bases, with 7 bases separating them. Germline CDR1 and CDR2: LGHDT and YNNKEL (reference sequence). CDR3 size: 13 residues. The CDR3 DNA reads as TGTGCCAGCAGCCAAGGACAGGTCTATGGCTACACCTTC. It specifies CASSQGQVYGYTF.

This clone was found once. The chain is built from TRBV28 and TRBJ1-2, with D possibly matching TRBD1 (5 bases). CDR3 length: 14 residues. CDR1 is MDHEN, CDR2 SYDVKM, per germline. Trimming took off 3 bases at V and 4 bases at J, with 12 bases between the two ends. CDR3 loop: CASSFPLDSYGYTF. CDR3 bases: TGTGCCAGCAGTTTCCCCCTCGACAGCTATGGCTACACCTTC.

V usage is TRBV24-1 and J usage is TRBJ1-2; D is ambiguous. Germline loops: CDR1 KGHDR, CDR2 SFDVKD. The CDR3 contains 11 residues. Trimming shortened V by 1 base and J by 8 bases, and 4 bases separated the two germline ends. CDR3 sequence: CATSDFGGYTF. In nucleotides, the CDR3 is TGTGCCACCAGTGATTTCGGGGGCTACACCTTC.

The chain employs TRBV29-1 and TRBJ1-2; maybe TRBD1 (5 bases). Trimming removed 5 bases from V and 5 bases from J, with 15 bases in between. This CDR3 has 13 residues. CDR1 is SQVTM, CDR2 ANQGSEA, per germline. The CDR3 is CSVPDTGGYGYTF. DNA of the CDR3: TGCAGCGTTCCCGATACCGGGGGGTATGGCTACACCTTC.